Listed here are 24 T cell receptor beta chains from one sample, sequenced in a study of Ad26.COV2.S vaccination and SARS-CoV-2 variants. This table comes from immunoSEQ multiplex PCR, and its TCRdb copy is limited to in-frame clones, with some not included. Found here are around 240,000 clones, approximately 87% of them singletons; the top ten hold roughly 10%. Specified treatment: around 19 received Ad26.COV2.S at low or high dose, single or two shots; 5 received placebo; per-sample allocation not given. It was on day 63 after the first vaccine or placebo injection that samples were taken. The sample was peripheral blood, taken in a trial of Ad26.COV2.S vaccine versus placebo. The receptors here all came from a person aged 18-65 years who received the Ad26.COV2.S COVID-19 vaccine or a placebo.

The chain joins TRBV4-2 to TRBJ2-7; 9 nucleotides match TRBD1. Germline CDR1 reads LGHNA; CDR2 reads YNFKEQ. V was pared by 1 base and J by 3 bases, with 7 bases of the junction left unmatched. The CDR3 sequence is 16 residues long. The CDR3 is CASSQGSRDRVYEQYF. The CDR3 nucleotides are TGTGCCAGCAGCCAAGGGAGTCGGGACAGGGTCTACGAGCAGTACTTC.

The CDR3 protein is CASRNHITYEQYF. The DNA for the CDR3 is TGTGCCAGCAGGAACCATATCACCTACGAGCAGTACTTC. The chain couples TRBV28 to TRBJ2-7, with D unclear. Deletions cut 6 bases from V and 2 bases from J, with 11 bases between. The length of the CDR3 is 13 residues. The germline CDR1 and CDR2 sequences are MDHEN and SYDVKM.

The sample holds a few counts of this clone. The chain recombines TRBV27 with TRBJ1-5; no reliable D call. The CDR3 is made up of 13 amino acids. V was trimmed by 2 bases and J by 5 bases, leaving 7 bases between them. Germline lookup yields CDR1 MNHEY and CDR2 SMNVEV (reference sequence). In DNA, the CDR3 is TGTGCCAGCAGTTTAGACGGATATCAGCCCCAGCATTTT. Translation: CASSLDGYQPQHF.

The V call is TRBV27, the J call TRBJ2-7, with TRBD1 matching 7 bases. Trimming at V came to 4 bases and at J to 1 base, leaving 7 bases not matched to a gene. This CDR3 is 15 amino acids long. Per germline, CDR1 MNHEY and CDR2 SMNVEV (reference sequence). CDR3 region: CASSSPGQTSYEQYF. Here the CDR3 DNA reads TGTGCCAGCAGTTCCCCGGGACAGACATCCTACGAGCAGTACTTC.

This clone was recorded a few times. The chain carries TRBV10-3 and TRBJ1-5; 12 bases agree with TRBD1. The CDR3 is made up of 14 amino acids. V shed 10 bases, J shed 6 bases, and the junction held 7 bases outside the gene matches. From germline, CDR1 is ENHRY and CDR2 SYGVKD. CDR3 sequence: CATHGTGGGQPQHF. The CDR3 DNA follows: TGTGCCACTCATGGGACAGGGGGCGGTCAGCCCCAGCATTTT.

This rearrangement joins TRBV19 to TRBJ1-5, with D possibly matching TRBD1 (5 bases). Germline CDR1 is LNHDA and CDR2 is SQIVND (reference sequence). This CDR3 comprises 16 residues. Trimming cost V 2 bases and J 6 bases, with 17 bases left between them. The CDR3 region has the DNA TGTGCCAGTAGTATACCGTCCCGGGGACGGGGTCAGCCCCAGCATTTT. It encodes CASSIPSRGRGQPQHF.

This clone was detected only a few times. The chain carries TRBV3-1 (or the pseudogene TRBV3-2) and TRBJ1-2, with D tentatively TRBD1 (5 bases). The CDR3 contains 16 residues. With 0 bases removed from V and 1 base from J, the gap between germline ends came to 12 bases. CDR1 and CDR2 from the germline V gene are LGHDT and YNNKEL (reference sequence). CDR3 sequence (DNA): TGTGCCAGCAGCCAAGATTCTGCAGGGTTTAACTATGGCTACACCTTC. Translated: CASSQDSAGFNYGYTF.

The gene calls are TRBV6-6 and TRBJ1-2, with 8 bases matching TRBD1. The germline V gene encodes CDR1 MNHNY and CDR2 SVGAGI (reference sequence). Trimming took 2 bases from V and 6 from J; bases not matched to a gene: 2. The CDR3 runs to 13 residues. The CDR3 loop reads CASSYPDRDGYTF. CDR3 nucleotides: TGTGCCAGCAGTTACCCGGACAGGGATGGCTACACCTTC.

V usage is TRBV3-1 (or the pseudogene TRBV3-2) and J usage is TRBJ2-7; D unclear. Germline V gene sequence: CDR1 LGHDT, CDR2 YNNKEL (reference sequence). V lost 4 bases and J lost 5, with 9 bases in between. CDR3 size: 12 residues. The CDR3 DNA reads TGTGCCAGCAGCCCCGGATGGAACGAGCAGTACTTC. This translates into CASSPGWNEQYF.

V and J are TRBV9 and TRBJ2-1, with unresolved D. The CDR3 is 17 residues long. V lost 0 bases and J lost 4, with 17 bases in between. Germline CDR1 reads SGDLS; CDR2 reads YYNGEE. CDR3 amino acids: CASSVEGRDLPYNEQFF. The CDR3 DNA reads TGTGCCAGCAGCGTAGAGGGCAGAGACCTCCCATACAATGAGCAGTTCTTC. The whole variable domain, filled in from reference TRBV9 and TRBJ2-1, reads DSGVTQTPKHLITATGQRVTLRCSPRSGDLSVYWYQQSLDQGLQFLIQYYNGEERAKGNILERFSAQQFPDLHSELNLSSLELGDSALYFCASSVEGRDLPYNEQFFGPGTRLTVL.

DNA for the CDR3: TGTGCCAGCAGTCGACAGGGGAGTAACTATGGCTACACCTTC. It yields the protein CASSRQGSNYGYTF. The rearrangement joins TRBV2 to TRBJ1-2, with 8 bases identical to TRBD1. Germline V gives CDR1 SNHLY, CDR2 FYNNEI. The CDR3 extends over 14 amino acids. V was clipped by 5 bases and J by 1 base; unmatched bases: 3.

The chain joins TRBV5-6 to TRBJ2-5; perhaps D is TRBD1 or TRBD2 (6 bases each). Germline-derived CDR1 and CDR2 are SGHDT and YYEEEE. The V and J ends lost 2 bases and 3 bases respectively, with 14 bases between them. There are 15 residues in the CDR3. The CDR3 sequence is CASSFLRGEKETQYF. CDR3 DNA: TGTGCCAGCAGCTTTCTGAGGGGGGAGAAAGAGACCCAGTACTTC.

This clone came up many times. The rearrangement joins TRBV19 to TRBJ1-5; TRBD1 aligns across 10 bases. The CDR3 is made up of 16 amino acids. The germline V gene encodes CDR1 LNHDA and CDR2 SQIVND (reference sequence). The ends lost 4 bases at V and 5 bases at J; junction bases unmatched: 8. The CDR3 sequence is CASSSGTGANDQPQHF. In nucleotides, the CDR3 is TGTGCCAGTAGTAGCGGGACAGGGGCAAACGATCAGCCCCAGCATTTT.

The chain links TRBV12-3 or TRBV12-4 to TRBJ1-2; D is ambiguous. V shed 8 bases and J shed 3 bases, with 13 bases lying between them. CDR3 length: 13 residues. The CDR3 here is CASSDPGYYGYTF. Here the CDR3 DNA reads TGTGCCAGCTCCGACCCGGGGTACTATGGCTACACCTTC.

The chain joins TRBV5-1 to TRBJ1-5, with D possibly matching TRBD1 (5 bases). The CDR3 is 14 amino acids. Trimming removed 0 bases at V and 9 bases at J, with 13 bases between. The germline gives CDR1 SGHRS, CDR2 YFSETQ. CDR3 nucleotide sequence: TGCGCCAGCAGCTTGGCCGCCGGGGGACGGCCCCAGCATTTT. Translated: CASSLAAGGRPQHF.

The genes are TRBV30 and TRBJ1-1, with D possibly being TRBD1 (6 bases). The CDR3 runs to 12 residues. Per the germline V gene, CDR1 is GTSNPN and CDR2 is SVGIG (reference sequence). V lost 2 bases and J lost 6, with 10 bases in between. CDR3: CAWSQGSAEAFF. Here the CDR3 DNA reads TGTGCCTGGAGTCAGGGGAGCGCTGAAGCTTTCTTT.

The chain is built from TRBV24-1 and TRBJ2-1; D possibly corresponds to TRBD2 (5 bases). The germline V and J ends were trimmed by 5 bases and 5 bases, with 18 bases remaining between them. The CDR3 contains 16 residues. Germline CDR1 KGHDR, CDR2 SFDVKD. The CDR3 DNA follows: TGTGCCACCAGTGTTGGAAGGGCCGGGAACCACAATGAGCAGTTCTTC. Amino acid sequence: CATSVGRAGNHNEQFF.

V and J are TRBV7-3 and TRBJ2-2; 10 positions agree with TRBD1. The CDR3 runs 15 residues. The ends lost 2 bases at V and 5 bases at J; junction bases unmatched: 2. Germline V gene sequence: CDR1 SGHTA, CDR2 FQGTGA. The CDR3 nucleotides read TGTGCCAGCAGCTTAGGGACAGGGGTTACCGGGGAGCTGTTTTTT. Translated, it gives CASSLGTGVTGELFF. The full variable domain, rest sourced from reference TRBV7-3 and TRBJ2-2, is GAGVSQTPSNKVTEKGKYVELRCDPISGHTALYWYRQSLGQGPEFLIYFQGTGAADDSGLPNDRFFAVRPEGSVSTLKIQRTERGDSAVYLCASSLGTGVTGELFFGEGSRLTVL.

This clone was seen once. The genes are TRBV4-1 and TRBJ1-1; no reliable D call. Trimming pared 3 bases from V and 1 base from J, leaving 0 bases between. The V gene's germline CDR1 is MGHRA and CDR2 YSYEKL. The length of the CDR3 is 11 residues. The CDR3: CASSQNTEAFF. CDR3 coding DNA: TGCGCCAGCAGCCAGAACACTGAAGCTTTCTTT.

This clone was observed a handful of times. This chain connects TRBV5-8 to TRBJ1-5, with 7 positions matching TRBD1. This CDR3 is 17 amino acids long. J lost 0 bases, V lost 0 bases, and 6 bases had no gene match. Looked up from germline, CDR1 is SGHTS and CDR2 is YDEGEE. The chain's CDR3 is CASSLGGDSHSNQPQHF. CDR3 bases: TGTGCCAGCAGCTTGGGAGGGGACAGTCATAGCAATCAGCCCCAGCATTTT.

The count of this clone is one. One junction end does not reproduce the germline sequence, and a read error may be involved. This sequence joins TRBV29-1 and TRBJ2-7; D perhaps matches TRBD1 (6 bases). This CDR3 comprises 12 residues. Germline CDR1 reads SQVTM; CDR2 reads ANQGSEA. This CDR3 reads CSAEIGGYEQYF. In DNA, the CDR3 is TGCAGCGCTGAAATAGGGGGCTACGAGCAGTACTTC.

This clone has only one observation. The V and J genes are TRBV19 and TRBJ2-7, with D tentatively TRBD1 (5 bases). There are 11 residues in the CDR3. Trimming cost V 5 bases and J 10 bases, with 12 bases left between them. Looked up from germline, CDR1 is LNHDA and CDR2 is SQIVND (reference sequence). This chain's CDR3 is CASSWQGRQYF. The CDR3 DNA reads TGTGCCAGTAGTTGGCAGGGCCGACAGTACTTC.

In DNA form, the CDR3 reads TGTGCCAGCAGCAAGAGGCAGTCTTCTAGTCCGCAAGAGACCCAGTACTTC. It encodes CASSKRQSSSPQETQYF. The chain is built from TRBV21-1 and TRBJ2-5; no check of the table's D call, TRBD2, against the DNA was made. TRBV21-1 is given as a pseudogene. CDR3 length: 17 residues.

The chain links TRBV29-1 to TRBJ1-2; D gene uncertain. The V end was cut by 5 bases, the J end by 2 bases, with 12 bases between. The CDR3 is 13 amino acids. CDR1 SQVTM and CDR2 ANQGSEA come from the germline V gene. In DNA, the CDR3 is TGCAGCGTTTCCTCGGCTGGGAACTATGGCTACACCTTC. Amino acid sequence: CSVSSAGNYGYTF. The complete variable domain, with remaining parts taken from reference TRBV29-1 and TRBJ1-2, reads SAVISQKPSRDICQRGTSLTIQCQVDSQVTMMFWYRQQPGQSLTLIATANQGSEATYESGFVIDKFPISRPNLTFSTLTVSNMSPEDSSIYLCSVSSAGNYGYTFGSGTRLTVV.